This TCR beta chain was identified during a study of immune cell composition in non-small cell lung cancer. Sequencing used immunoSEQ multiplex PCR; TCRdb keeps in-frame clones, though not all of them. The table has 2,000 to 2,500 clones, around 74% seen once; the top ten hold about 4.9%. Concerning this clone: Antigen: not known.

General study findings and limits: No significant correlation existed between pack-years smoked and tumour clonality. Adenocarcinomas with higher top tumour-associated clone frequency had more reactive TILs. Clones >0.5% enriched in tumour were rarer in adenocarcinoma (around 35%) than squamous (roughly 75%).

The germline V gene encodes CDR1 MGHRA and CDR2 YSYEKL. Deletions cut 5 bases from V and 8 bases from J, with 7 bases between. The length of the CDR3 is 11 residues. Template was genomic DNA from frozen, unsorted single-cell suspensions. The TCR originated in a human donor with non-small cell lung cancer. The sequenced sample was lung tumor tissue. J is TRBJ2-1 and V is TRBV4-1; TRBD2 is a possible D gene (6 bases). In DNA, the CDR3 is TGCGCCAGCAGCGGGAGGTATGAGCAGTTCTTC. Amino acids: CASSGRYEQFF.